The 31 T cell receptor beta chains in this list originate from one sample, sequenced in a study of T-cell reconstitution after alpha-beta-depleted transplantation in children. TCRbeta library construction was performed incorporating unique molecular identifiers. Each CDR3 protein gets one entry after TCRdb re-called the PCR reads with MiXCR. There are some 450,000 distinct CDR3 sequences in the sample; roughly 43% occur only once, and around a quarter lies in the top ten. The material was PBMCs, obtained before TCRalphabeta/CD19-depleted stem cell transplant. The receptor source for this set is a girl aged 2-9 years with aplastic anemia, due to receive a stem cell transplant.

The CDR3 sequence is CASSRNGAGGLGGELFF. The DNA of the CDR3 is TGTGCCAGCAGCCGTAACGGGGCGGGAGGATTAGGCGGGGAGCTGTTTTTT. V is TRBV4-2 and J is TRBJ2-2, with TRBD2 identical over 8 bases. CDR3 length equals 17 residues. The V and J ends lost 4 bases and 7 bases, in that order; junction bases with no gene match: 14. Germline CDR1 is LGHNA and CDR2 is YNFKEQ.

This clonotype came up many times. This sequence joins TRBV5-1 and TRBJ2-1; D perhaps matches TRBD1 (5 bases). CDR1 is SGHRS, CDR2 YFSETQ, per germline. V lost 0 bases and J lost 2, with 9 bases in between. This CDR3 spans 15 amino acids. The CDR3 nucleotides read TGCGCCAGCAGCTTGGTAGGGGAAACCTACAATGAGCAGTTCTTC. Translated: CASSLVGETYNEQFF.

V is TRBV7-3 and J is TRBJ1-2; a possible D gene is TRBD1 (6 bases). Trimming pared 3 bases from V and 5 bases from J, leaving 10 bases between. From germline, CDR1 is SGHTA and CDR2 FQGTGA. The CDR3 is 13 amino acids. The CDR3 nucleotides are TGTGCCAGCAGCTTCTTCCAGGGGTATGGCTACACCTTC. It is translated as CASSFFQGYGYTF.

Points on this clonotype: A much larger clone differs by one base, so this may be a read error. Here the CDR3 DNA reads TGTGCCAGCAATTTCGGCGGCATACCAGTGGATACGCAGTATTTT. Protein: CASNFGGIPVDTQYF. The chain carries TRBV7-2 and TRBJ2-3; D is unclear. The CDR3 has 15 amino acids. CDR1 and CDR2 (germline): SGHTA, FQGNSA. V lost 7 bases and J lost 6, with 20 bases in between.

This clonotype was seen at least ten times. V and J are TRBV29-1 and TRBJ2-7; 9 bases map to TRBD1. Germline values: CDR1 SQVTM, CDR2 ANQGSEA. V lost 2 bases and J lost 2; bases outside the gene matches: 7. This CDR3 contains 15 residues. CDR3 region: CSVESQDRGAYEQYF. The CDR3 region has the DNA TGCAGCGTTGAAAGTCAGGACAGGGGTGCCTACGAGCAGTACTTC.

The chain uses TRBV7-6 and TRBJ2-3, with TRBD1 matching over 9 bases. V dropped 1 base and J dropped 5; count of bases not matched to a gene: 13. CDR3 length equals 18 residues. Germline lookup yields CDR1 SGHVS and CDR2 FNYEAQ. The CDR3 region is CASSLEFEGTGNKDTQYF. DNA of the CDR3: TGTGCCAGCAGCTTAGAGTTTGAAGGGACAGGGAATAAAGATACGCAGTATTTT.

The chain carries TRBV5-4 and TRBJ2-3, with TRBD1 matching over 7 bases. The ends lost 4 bases at V and 0 bases at J; junction bases unmatched: 5. This CDR3 is built from 15 residues. Germline-derived CDR1 and CDR2 are SGHNT and YYREEE (reference sequence). CDR3 loop: CASSRGQISTDTQYF. CDR3 nucleotides: TGTGCCAGCAGCCGGGGACAGATCAGCACAGATACGCAGTATTTT. Combining the CDR3 with reference TRBV5-4 and TRBJ2-3 gives the whole variable domain ETGVTQSPTHLIKTRGQQVTLRCSSQSGHNTVSWYQQALGQGPQFIFQYYREEENGRGNFPPRFSGLQFPNYSSELNVNALELDDSALYLCASSRGQISTDTQYFGPGTRLTVL.

This chain connects TRBV5-5 to TRBJ1-1; no clear D. Per germline, CDR1 SGHKS and CDR2 YYEKEE (reference sequence). The V end was cut by 1 base, the J end by 1 base, with 5 bases between. The CDR3 totals 13 residues. The CDR3 loop is CASSLLQNTEAFF. Written as DNA, the CDR3 is TGTGCCAGCAGCTTGCTACAGAACACTGAAGCTTTCTTT.

The chain carries TRBV20-1 and TRBJ2-3; 8 bases map to TRBD1. Germline CDR1 DFQATT, CDR2 SNEGSKA (reference sequence). The CDR3 consists of 17 residues. Trimming removed 0 bases from V and 1 base from J; junction bases left unmatched: 9. The CDR3 spells CSARDSRTGIRTDTQYF. In DNA form, the CDR3 reads TGCAGTGCTAGAGATAGCAGGACAGGGATTCGCACAGATACGCAGTATTTT.

This clonotype was seen more than once but under ten times. The rearrangement uses TRBV3-1 and TRBJ2-5; D is unresolved. The germline V gene encodes CDR1 LGHDT and CDR2 YNNKEL (reference sequence). V was trimmed by 4 bases and J by 0 bases, leaving 6 bases between them. The CDR3 sequence is 13 residues long. The CDR3 loop reads CASSRQYQETQYF. The CDR3, as DNA: TGTGCCAGCAGCCGCCAGTACCAAGAGACCCAGTACTTC.

The rearrangement joins TRBV29-1 to TRBJ2-7, with 7 bases that match TRBD2. The CDR3 has 13 residues. J gave up 4 bases and V 5 bases, and 8 bases lay outside the gene matches. Looked up from germline, CDR1 is SQVTM and CDR2 is ANQGSEA. The CDR3 nucleotides read TGCAGCGTTCGGGTCGCGGGGGAATACGAGCAGTACTTC. Translating it yields CSVRVAGEYEQYF.

V and J are TRBV30 and TRBJ1-1; D remains unclear. Trimming removed 3 bases from V and 11 bases from J, with 16 bases in between. Germline V gene data show CDR1 as GTSNPN and CDR2 as SVGIG (reference sequence). CDR3 size: 12 residues. CDR3 region: CAWSQDLKEAFF. The DNA of the CDR3 is TGTGCCTGGAGCCAGGACCTCAAGGAGGCTTTCTTT.

Concerning this clonotype: One end of the junction is discordant with germline, which a read error may explain. V usage is TRBV12-3 or TRBV12-4 and J usage is TRBJ2-1, with 8 bases aligning to TRBD1. The CDR3 runs 14 residues. The CDR3: CASSLRQGASELFF. In DNA, the CDR3 is TGTGCCAGCAGTTTACGGCAGGGGGCTAGCGAGCTGTTCTTC.

This clonotype was seen at least ten times. The gene calls are TRBV2 and TRBJ2-3; D uncertain. Germline V gene data show CDR1 as SNHLY and CDR2 as FYNNEI. With 4 bases removed from V and 0 bases from J, the gap between germline ends came to 8 bases. The CDR3 totals 14 residues. The chain's CDR3 is CASSGERSTDTQYF. CDR3 nucleotides: TGTGCCAGCAGTGGCGAGCGCAGCACAGATACGCAGTATTTT.

This chain links TRBV7-8 with TRBJ2-1; D ambiguous. There are 14 residues in the CDR3. V lost 0 bases and J 5 bases, leaving 8 bases between the germline ends. From germline, CDR1 is SGHVS and CDR2 FQNEAQ. CDR3 in amino acids: CASSLAVLHNEQFF. CDR3 DNA sequence: TGTGCCAGCAGCTTAGCGGTCCTACACAATGAGCAGTTCTTC.

This clonotype was seen ten or more times. The rearrangement uses TRBV28 and TRBJ1-2, with 7 bases identical to TRBD1. V trimming: 1 base; J trimming: 5 bases; junction bases outside the gene matches: 10. The CDR3 totals 16 residues. The germline gives CDR1 MDHEN, CDR2 SYDVKM. This CDR3 is CASSLYLRGTAYGYTF. The CDR3 nucleotides are TGTGCCAGCAGTTTATATTTGCGGGGGACAGCATATGGCTACACCTTC.

V and J are TRBV5-6 and TRBJ2-3; the D gene is possibly TRBD2 (6 bases). There are 15 residues in the CDR3. Trimming cost V 4 bases and J 0 bases, with 12 bases left between them. The germline V gene encodes CDR1 SGHDT and CDR2 YYEEEE. For the CDR3, the DNA is TGTGCCAGCAGCCCACCTAGCGCCAGCACAGATACGCAGTATTTT. It specifies CASSPPSASTDTQYF.

This clonotype has a handful of counts. V and J are TRBV5-1 and TRBJ1-1; a possible D gene is TRBD1 (5 bases). Germline V CDR1 and CDR2: SGHRS, YFSETQ. The CDR3 covers 13 residues. Trimming stripped 3 bases from V and 7 bases from J, with 13 bases between. CDR3 sequence reads: CASSSSIDSEAFF. DNA of the CDR3: TGCGCCAGCAGCTCCTCAATTGACAGTGAAGCTTTCTTT.

The gene calls are TRBV7-6 and TRBJ2-2, with 7 bases that match TRBD2. Germline values: CDR1 SGHVS, CDR2 FNYEAQ. J was trimmed by 5 bases and V by 2 bases; bases with no gene match: 8. The CDR3 covers 16 residues. The CDR3 loop reads CASSLNGGSGTGELFF. The DNA for the CDR3 is TGTGCCAGCAGCTTAAATGGGGGTAGCGGGACCGGGGAGCTGTTTTTT.

This clonotype has just a few counts. The chain uses TRBV19 and TRBJ1-5; D remains ambiguous. V was shortened by 4 bases and J by 7 bases, with 14 bases between the two germline ends. The CDR3 totals 14 residues. Germline assignment: CDR1 LNHDA and CDR2 SQIVND (reference sequence). The CDR3 protein is CASSKWGARQPQHF. CDR3 in DNA: TGTGCCAGTAGTAAATGGGGAGCGAGGCAGCCCCAGCATTTT.

This chain joins TRBV7-3 and TRBJ1-1, with 7 bases fitting TRBD1. Germline V gene lookup returns CDR1 SGHTA and CDR2 FQGTGA. V shed 3 bases, J shed 2 bases, and the junction held 6 bases outside the gene matches. The CDR3 is 15 amino acids. The CDR3, as DNA: TGTGCCAGCAGCTTGATGGGGACAGATAACACTGAAGCTTTCTTT. It is translated as CASSLMGTDNTEAFF.

The rearrangement joins TRBV10-1 to TRBJ2-1, with TRBD2 matching 7 bases. V shed 0 bases and J 3 bases; nucleotides not matched to a gene: 2. CDR1 and CDR2 (germline): WNHNN, SYGVQD (reference sequence). The CDR3 consists of 15 residues. The CDR3 DNA reads TGCGCCAGCAGTGAGTCGAGCGGGGTCTACAATGAGCAGTTCTTC. Its protein product is CASSESSGVYNEQFF.

This clonotype was counted many times. The chain joins TRBV19 to TRBJ2-7, with D maybe TRBD2 (6 bases). CDR1 and CDR2 (germline): LNHDA, SQIVND (reference sequence). The CDR3 contains 13 residues. V was shortened by 9 bases and J by 0 bases, with 12 bases between the two germline ends. CDR3 nucleotide sequence: TGTGCCAGCACTAGCAACTCCTCCTACGAGCAGTACTTC. Translating gives CASTSNSSYEQYF.

This clonotype was observed a handful of times. Germline is not matched at one junction end, which may reflect a read error. The V gene is TRBV7-7, the J gene TRBJ2-7, with 7 bases aligning to TRBD2. Germline values: CDR1 SSHAT, CDR2 FNYEAQ (reference sequence). The CDR3 totals 15 residues. The CDR3 here is CASSSQREGTYEQYF. The DNA for the CDR3 is TGTGCTAGCAGCTCCCAGCGGGAAGGGACCTACGAGCAGTACTTC.

This chain connects TRBV6-1 to TRBJ1-1; 10 bases agree with TRBD1. This CDR3 has 15 residues. J was trimmed by 4 bases and V by 5 bases; bases with no gene match: 7. The germline V gene has CDR1 MNHNS and CDR2 SASEGT. CDR3 amino acids: CASSPWTGGPTEAFF. The CDR3, as DNA: TGTGCCAGCAGTCCTTGGACAGGGGGTCCCACTGAAGCTTTCTTT.

This clonotype showed up just a few times. The V and J genes are TRBV7-2 and TRBJ2-3; 8 bases agree with TRBD2. The CDR3 sequence is 17 residues long. The J segment lost 5 bases and the V segment lost 2 bases, leaving 12 bases of the junction unmatched. The V gene's germline CDR1 is SGHTA and CDR2 FQGNSA. The CDR3 region is CASSLRPGLGVRDTQYF. CDR3 sequence (DNA): TGTGCCAGCAGCTTACGCCCGGGACTAGGGGTCAGAGATACGCAGTATTTT. The entire variable domain, with the rest obtained from reference TRBV7-2 and TRBJ2-3, is as follows: GAGVSQSPSNKVTEKGKDVELRCDPISGHTALYWYRQSLGQGLEFLIYFQGNSAPDKSGLPSDRFSAERTGGSVSTLTIQRTQQEDSAVYLCASSLRPGLGVRDTQYFGPGTRLTVL.

Many counts were recorded for this clonotype. The chain couples TRBV20-1 to TRBJ2-7; the match to TRBD1 covers 11 bases. There are 14 residues in the CDR3. Germline V CDR1 and CDR2: DFQATT, SNEGSKA (reference sequence). V gave up 2 bases and J gave up 7 bases; unmatched junction bases: 7. In DNA, the CDR3 is TGCAGTGCTAGACGCTCCGGGACAGGGGGTGAGCAGTACTTC. Residues: CSARRSGTGGEQYF.

This clonotype appeared many times. The chain links TRBV29-1 to TRBJ2-7; no clear D. CDR3 size: 11 residues. Germline V CDR1 and CDR2: SQVTM, ANQGSEA. V was trimmed by 4 bases and J by 3 bases, leaving 7 bases between them. The CDR3 region is CSVAVSYEQYF. In DNA, the CDR3 is TGCAGCGTTGCAGTTAGCTACGAGCAGTACTTC.

This clonotype was counted between two and nine times. The CDR3 DNA reads TGCAGTGCTCGGGAGATTTCCTACGAGCAGTACTTC. It specifies CSAREISYEQYF. The chain joins TRBV20-1 to TRBJ2-7; D might be TRBD2 (6 bases). V lost 5 bases and J 1 base, leaving 9 bases between the germline ends. The CDR3 is 12 residues long. Germline V lookup: CDR1 DFQATT, CDR2 SNEGSKA (reference sequence).

This clonotype has only one observation. The chain couples TRBV20-1 to TRBJ2-7; maybe TRBD2 (6 bases). The V end was cut by 6 bases, the J end by 4 bases, with 16 bases between. Germline CDR1 DFQATT, CDR2 SNEGSKA (reference sequence). This CDR3 spans 13 amino acids. The CDR3 region has the DNA TGCAGTGCAACCGGGACTGGTCGTTACGAGCAGTACTTC. This gives the protein CSATGTGRYEQYF.

The chain recombines TRBV4-1 with TRBJ2-7; 9 bases are a match to TRBD2. The CDR3 has 15 residues. CDR1 MGHRA and CDR2 YSYEKL come from the germline V gene. The ends lost 3 bases at V and 0 bases at J; junction bases unmatched: 3. The CDR3 spells CASSQYSGSSYEQYF. Written as DNA, the CDR3 is TGCGCCAGCAGCCAGTATAGCGGGAGCTCCTACGAGCAGTACTTC.